The T cell receptor (beta chain) under discussion was sequenced for a study of CD8+ T cells in alopecia areata. RNA extraction and reverse transcription yielded cDNA as sequencing template. This table comes from immunoSEQ multiplex PCR, and its TCRdb copy is limited to in-frame clones, with some not included. The data contain 150,000 to 200,000 clones, around three fifths of them singletons. Treatment in this sample: oral pan-JAK inhibitor, 5-10 mg twice daily. This CDR3 is built from 19 residues. Per the germline V gene, CDR1 is SNHLY and CDR2 is FYNNEI. V lost 2 bases, J lost 0 bases, and 10 bases stayed unmatched.

The sequence came from a human donor with alopecia areata. The chain is built from TRBV2 and TRBJ2-1; 10 positions agree with TRBD2. The sequenced sample was CD4+ T cells sorted from blood, obtained at week 24, from a patient treated with tofacitinib. The DNA for the CDR3 is TGTGCCAGCAGTGAAAGGGCTAGCGGGGGCCCTAGCTCCTACAATGAGCAGTTCTTC. Translated: CASSERASGGPSSYNEQFF.